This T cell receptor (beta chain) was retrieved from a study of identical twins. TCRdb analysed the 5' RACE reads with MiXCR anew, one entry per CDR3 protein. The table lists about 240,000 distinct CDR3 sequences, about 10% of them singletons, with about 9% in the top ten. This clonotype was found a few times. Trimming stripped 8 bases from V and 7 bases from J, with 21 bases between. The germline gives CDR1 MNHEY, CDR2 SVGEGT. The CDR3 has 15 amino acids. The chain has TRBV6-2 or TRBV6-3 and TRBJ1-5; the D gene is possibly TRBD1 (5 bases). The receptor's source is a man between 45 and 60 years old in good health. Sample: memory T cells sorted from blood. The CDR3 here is CASHGRDPLTQPQHF. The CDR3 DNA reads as TGTGCCAGCCATGGAAGGGACCCTCTAACCCAGCCCCAGCATTTT.